These 22 T cell receptor beta chains share one sample of origin, sequenced in a study of T cell changes during pregnancy in multiple sclerosis (dated by TCRdb to between 2018 and 2021). The receptor library was made with the immunoSEQ multiplex PCR assay. TCRdb took this table from immuneACCESS and kept in-frame rearrangements with V and J called. Such tables lack part of the clones; where checked against another copy, unresolved V genes explain under half of the gap, and the rest is unexplained. Present in this sample are about 40,000 clones, approximately 91% of which were seen just once. The top ten clones comprise less than 1.5% of the sample. Sequenced input: PBMCs (not recorded whether the cells were cultured). These receptor sequences come from a female donor with multiple sclerosis, enrolled in a pregnancy study.

V gene TRBV28 combines with J gene TRBJ2-1; the match to TRBD1 covers 7 bases. Germline assignment: CDR1 MDHEN and CDR2 SYDVKM. The CDR3 sequence is 17 residues long. V was clipped by 4 bases and J by 0 bases; unmatched bases: 9. CDR3 sequence (DNA): TGTGCCAGCAGTTCCACAGGGGACCCTAGCTCCTACAATGAGCAGTTCTTC. Amino acids: CASSSTGDPSSYNEQFF.

The chain carries TRBV19 and TRBJ1-4, with D uncertain. CDR3 length: 15 residues. Trimming cost V 6 bases and J 3 bases, with 14 bases left between them. CDR1 LNHDA and CDR2 SQIVND come from the germline V gene (reference sequence). The chain's CDR3 is CASSRGLASNEKLFF. CDR3 sequence (DNA): TGTGCCAGTAGCCGTGGTCTTGCCTCTAATGAAAAACTGTTTTTT.

The J gene is TRBJ2-2, the V gene TRBV28; 10 nucleotides align to TRBD1. V was clipped by 7 bases and J by 1 base; unmatched bases: 6. Germline CDR1 reads MDHEN; CDR2 reads SYDVKM. The CDR3 has 16 residues. The CDR3 here is CASTAWDRGNTGELFF. CDR3 sequence (DNA): TGTGCCAGCACCGCGTGGGACAGGGGGAACACCGGGGAGCTGTTTTTT.

V is TRBV4-3 and J is TRBJ2-4; no clear D. V was shortened by 2 bases and J by 0 bases, with 5 bases between the two germline ends. Germline CDR1 reads LGHNA; CDR2 reads YSLEER. The CDR3 runs 14 residues. This CDR3 reads CASSQRLAKNIQYF. In DNA, the CDR3 is TGCGCCAGCAGCCAAAGATTAGCCAAAAACATTCAGTACTTC.

This rearrangement joins TRBV19 to TRBJ2-7; D gene ambiguous. Germline V CDR1 and CDR2: LNHDA, SQIVND (reference sequence). Between the trimmed V and J ends, which lost 5 bases and 3 bases, there was a span of 5 bases. CDR3 size: 11 residues. The CDR3 protein is CASSDIYEQYF. As DNA, the CDR3 is TGTGCCAGTAGTGACATCTACGAGCAGTACTTC.

In this sample, this clone turned up once. The chain is built from TRBV6-1 and TRBJ2-1; weak D call: TRBD1 (6 bases). CDR3 size: 16 residues. Germline-derived CDR1 and CDR2 are MNHNS and SASEGT. Trimming shortened V by 1 base and J by 7 bases, and 17 bases separated the two germline ends. The CDR3 bases are TGTGCCAGCAGTGAAGGAAGGGTCAGGGGTGGAAATGAGCAGTTCTTC. Protein product: CASSEGRVRGGNEQFF.

This chain joins TRBV28 and TRBJ2-1; 7 bases match TRBD1. The junction had 15 bases not matched to a gene; V was cut back by 2 bases and J by 5 bases. The CDR3 runs 18 residues. Germline CDR1 and CDR2: MDHEN and SYDVKM. In DNA form, the CDR3 reads TGTGCCAGCAGTTTAGGGACAGAGCCCGTGCTTCAACACAATGAGCAGTTCTTC. Amino acid sequence: CASSLGTEPVLQHNEQFF.

Concerning this clone: One end of the junction fails to match germline, which may point to a read error. CDR3 amino acids: CATSGDPGPDTQYF. The CDR3 coding sequence is TGTGCCACCAGCGGAGACCCAGGGCCAGATACGCAGTATTTT. The V gene is TRBV15, the J gene TRBJ2-3; D is perhaps TRBD1 (5 bases). The CDR3 has 14 residues. CDR1 is LNHNV and CDR2 is YYDKDF in the germline V gene (reference sequence).

The genes are TRBV6-5 and TRBJ1-2; the D is unclear. V gave up 7 bases and J gave up 7 bases, with 16 bases separating them. Germline lookup yields CDR1 MNHEY and CDR2 SVGAGI. The CDR3 is 13 residues long. The CDR3 DNA sequence: TGTGCCAGCAACCCAGGCGAGGGCCGTGGCTACACCTTC. It translates to CASNPGEGRGYTF.

The chain joins TRBV28 to TRBJ2-7; 11 nucleotides align to TRBD1. The V gene end was trimmed by 6 bases and the J gene end by 0 bases; junction bases not matched to a gene: 7. Germline CDR1 MDHEN, CDR2 SYDVKM. This CDR3 has 16 residues. The CDR3 DNA sequence: TGTGCCAGCAGCGACCCGGGGACAGGGGGCTCCTACGAGCAGTACTTC. It translates to CASSDPGTGGSYEQYF.

The DNA for the CDR3 is TGTGCCAGCAGTTCGGCCGCGGAGGGGGCCAACTATGGCTACACCTTC. Amino acid sequence: CASSSAAEGANYGYTF. V usage is TRBV28 and J usage is TRBJ1-2; 7 bases are shared with TRBD1. The CDR3 is 16 residues long. The V gene's germline CDR1 is MDHEN and CDR2 SYDVKM. The trim removed 4 bases at V and 2 bases at J, leaving 10 bases unmatched.

V is TRBV10-3 and J is TRBJ2-7, with 7 bases that match TRBD1. J gave up 3 bases and V 6 bases, and 8 bases lay outside the gene matches. The CDR3 consists of 14 residues. From germline, CDR1 is ENHRY and CDR2 SYGVKD. For the CDR3, the DNA is TGTGCCATCAGCGCCCGACAGGGATACTACGAGCAGTACTTC. Its protein product is CAISARQGYYEQYF.

The DNA for the CDR3 is TGTGCCACCAGCAGAGTCCAGGGTTACGAGCAGTACTTC. Encoded protein: CATSRVQGYEQYF. This chain uses TRBV15 with TRBJ2-7; a possible D gene is TRBD1 (5 bases). The CDR3 is 13 amino acids. Germline CDR1 reads LNHNV; CDR2 reads YYDKDF (reference sequence). The germline V and J ends were trimmed by 1 base and 4 bases, with 8 bases remaining between them.

The CDR3 DNA reads TGCGCCAGCAGCTTCGGCCATAGCTACGAGCAGTACTTC. Amino acid sequence: CASSFGHSYEQYF. The chain combines TRBV5-1 with TRBJ2-7; D is unclear. Trimming took 2 bases from V and 3 from J, leaving 9 bases between them. The CDR3 has 13 residues. Germline V CDR1 and CDR2: SGHRS, YFSETQ.

The chain employs TRBV28 and TRBJ2-7; 11 nucleotides agree with TRBD1. The V and J ends lost 7 bases and 3 bases, in that order; junction bases with no gene match: 8. CDR3 length: 15 amino acids. From germline, CDR1 is MDHEN and CDR2 SYDVKM. CDR3 coding DNA: TGTGCCAGCACCCTAGGGGGACAGGGGGGCTACGAGCAGTACTTC. Translated: CASTLGGQGGYEQYF. The entire variable domain, with the rest obtained from reference TRBV28 and TRBJ2-7, is as follows: DVKVTQSSRYLVKRTGEKVFLECVQDMDHENMFWYRQDPGLGLRLIYFSYDVKMKEKGDIPEGYSVSREKKERFSLILESASTNQTSMYLCASTLGGQGGYEQYFGPGTRLTVT.

The chain couples TRBV5-1 to TRBJ2-3; 8 nucleotides agree with TRBD2. J gave up 0 bases and V 0 bases, and 3 bases lay outside the gene matches. This CDR3 spans 16 amino acids. From germline, CDR1 is SGHRS and CDR2 YFSETQ. The CDR3, as DNA: TGCGCCAGCAGCTTGGGGGCTAGCGGGAGCACAGATACGCAGTATTTT. Translating gives CASSLGASGSTDTQYF.

This clone was detected once. The rearrangement links TRBV4-3 to TRBJ2-2; 7 nucleotides match TRBD2. Germline values: CDR1 LGHNA, CDR2 YSLEER. The length of the CDR3 is 16 residues. The ends lost 0 bases at V and 3 bases at J; junction bases unmatched: 4. The CDR3 DNA sequence: TGCGCCAGCAGCCAAGACAAGCGGGACTACACCGGGGAGCTGTTTTTT. It encodes CASSQDKRDYTGELFF.

V gene TRBV18 combines with J gene TRBJ1-2; a weak D match, TRBD1 (5 bases). Trimming cost V 2 bases and J 3 bases, with 13 bases left between them. There are 15 residues in the CDR3. The germline V gene encodes CDR1 KGHSH and CDR2 LQKENI. The CDR3, as DNA: TGTGCCAGCTCACCAGGGGGGGATTCGGACTATGGCTACACCTTC. Translating gives CASSPGGDSDYGYTF. Filled out from reference TRBV18 and TRBJ1-2, the complete variable domain reads NAGVMQNPRHLVRRRGQEARLRCSPMKGHSHVYWYRQLPEEGLKFMVYLQKENIIDESGMPKERFSAEFPKEGPSILRIQQVVRGDSAAYFCASSPGGDSDYGYTFGSGTRLTVV.

The V and J genes are TRBV5-8 and TRBJ2-1, with no clear D. The CDR3 consists of 13 residues. Trimming took off 5 bases at V and 4 bases at J, with 10 bases between the two ends. Germline V gene lookup returns CDR1 SGHTS and CDR2 YDEGEE. CDR3 protein: CASRAIPYNEQFF. In DNA form, the CDR3 reads TGTGCCAGCAGAGCCATCCCGTACAATGAGCAGTTCTTC.

This chain joins TRBV10-3 and TRBJ2-7; TRBD1 aligns across 7 bases. With 10 bases clipped from V and 1 base from J, the junction kept 10 bases outside the gene matches. Germline CDR1 is ENHRY and CDR2 is SYGVKD. The CDR3 loop spans 14 amino acids. The CDR3 loop reads CATVAGQESYEQYF. For the CDR3, the DNA is TGTGCCACCGTCGCAGGACAGGAGTCCTACGAGCAGTACTTC.

The chain combines TRBV18 with TRBJ2-7; D remains unclear. The length of the CDR3 is 16 residues. Germline CDR1 and CDR2: KGHSH and LQKENI. The V end lost 0 bases, the J end lost 2 bases, and 14 bases lay between the germline ends. The CDR3 region is CASSPPFSLGTYEQYF. In nucleotides, the CDR3 is TGTGCCAGCTCACCACCTTTTTCCCTCGGCACCTACGAGCAGTACTTC.

The count of this clone is one. V usage is TRBV6-6 and J usage is TRBJ2-1, with 7 bases fitting TRBD2. The CDR3 is 13 amino acids. The germline gives CDR1 MNHNY, CDR2 SVGAGI (reference sequence). Losses at the gene ends were 6 bases for V and 8 bases for J; bases not matched to a gene: 7. CDR3 protein: CASRGGSTHEQFF. Written as DNA, the CDR3 is TGTGCCAGCAGGGGAGGGAGTACCCATGAGCAGTTCTTC.